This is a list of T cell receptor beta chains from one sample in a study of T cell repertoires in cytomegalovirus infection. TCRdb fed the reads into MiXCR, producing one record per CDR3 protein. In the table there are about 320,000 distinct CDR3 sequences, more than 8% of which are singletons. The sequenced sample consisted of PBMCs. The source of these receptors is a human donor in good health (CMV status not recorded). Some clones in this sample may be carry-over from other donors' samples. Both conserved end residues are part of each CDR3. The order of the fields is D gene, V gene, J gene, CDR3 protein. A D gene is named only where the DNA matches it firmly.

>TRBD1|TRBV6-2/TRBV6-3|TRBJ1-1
CASVYAGGNTEAFF
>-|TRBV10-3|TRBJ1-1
CASGGITEAFF
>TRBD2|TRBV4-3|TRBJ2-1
CASSQDQLAGPYNEQFF
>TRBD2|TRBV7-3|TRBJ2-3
CASSPRLAGGSTGTQYF
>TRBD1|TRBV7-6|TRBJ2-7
CASSSRTGGSYEQYF
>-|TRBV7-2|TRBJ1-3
CASSLSGNTIYF
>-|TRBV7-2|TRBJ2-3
CASSVGGGRNPTDTQYF
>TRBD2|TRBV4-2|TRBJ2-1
CASSSGGGSSYNEQFF
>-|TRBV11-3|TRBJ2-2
CASSPSLETGELFF
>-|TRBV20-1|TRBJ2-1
CSASGIYEQFF
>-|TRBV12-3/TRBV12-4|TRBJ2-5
CASSLQGAGTQYF
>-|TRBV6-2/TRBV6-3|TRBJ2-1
CASSYGDEGDEQFF
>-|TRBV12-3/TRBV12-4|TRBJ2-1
CASSTLWILQFF
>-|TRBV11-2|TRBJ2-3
CASSSPRGAPDTQYF
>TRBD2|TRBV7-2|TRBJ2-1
CASSLTGGGRYNEQFF
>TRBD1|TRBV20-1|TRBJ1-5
CSALQGSYNQPQHF
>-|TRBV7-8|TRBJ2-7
CASSFSRQAVLYEQYF
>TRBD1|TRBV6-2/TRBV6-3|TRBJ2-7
CASSYLGTGDAEQYF
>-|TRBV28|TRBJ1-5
CASILSGSNQPQHF
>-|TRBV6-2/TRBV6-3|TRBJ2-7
CASTQEGVHEQYF
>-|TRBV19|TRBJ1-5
CASSNDYPKPQHF
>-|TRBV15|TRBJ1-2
CATSREGGALGYTF
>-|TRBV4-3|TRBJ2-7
CASSQEVAVLSYEQYF
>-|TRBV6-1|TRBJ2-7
CASSLLSGIEQYF
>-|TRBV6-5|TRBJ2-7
CASSYSVSSYEQYF
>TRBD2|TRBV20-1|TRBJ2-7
CSARDSRLAGNEQYF
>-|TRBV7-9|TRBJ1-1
CASSLLQGMNTEAFF
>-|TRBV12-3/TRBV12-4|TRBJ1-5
CASSPSLGQPQHF
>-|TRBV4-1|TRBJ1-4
CASSQLTGPQNEKLFF
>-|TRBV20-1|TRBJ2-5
CSARGERQFREETQYF
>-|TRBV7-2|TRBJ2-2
CASSLGGGGNTGELFF
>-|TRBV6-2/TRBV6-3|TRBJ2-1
CASSYSGVLPEQFF
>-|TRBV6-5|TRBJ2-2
CASGDRGGWTGELFF
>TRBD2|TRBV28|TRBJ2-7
CASSSSAGGPTEQYF
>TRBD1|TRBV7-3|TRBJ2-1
CASSPTGRDSPYNEQFF
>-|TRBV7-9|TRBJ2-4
CASKPATLAKNIQYF
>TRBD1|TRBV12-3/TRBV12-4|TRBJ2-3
CAIADRGPTDTQYF
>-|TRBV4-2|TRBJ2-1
CASSQDRGDGQFF
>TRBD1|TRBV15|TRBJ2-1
CATSKDRDRSYNEQFF
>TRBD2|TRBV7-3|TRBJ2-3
CASSLLGRDGTQYF
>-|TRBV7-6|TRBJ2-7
CASSLGREISYEQYF
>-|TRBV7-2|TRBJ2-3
CASSLWGDTQYF
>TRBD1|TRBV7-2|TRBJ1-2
CASSLAQGQGRAYGYTF
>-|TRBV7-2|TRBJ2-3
CASSPNGVTDTQYF
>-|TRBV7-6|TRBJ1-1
CASSPTPTGPEGEAFF
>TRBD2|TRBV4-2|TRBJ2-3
CASSQPEGLAGETQYF
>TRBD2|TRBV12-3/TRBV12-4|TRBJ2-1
CASSFRGLAGVFRSYNEQFF
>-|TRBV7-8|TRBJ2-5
CASSLPGRGPRQETQYF
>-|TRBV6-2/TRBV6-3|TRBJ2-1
CASSPFDPKGGEQFF
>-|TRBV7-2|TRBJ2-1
CASSPWEAWTPSSYNEQFF
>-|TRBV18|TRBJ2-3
CASSPPFGDTQYF
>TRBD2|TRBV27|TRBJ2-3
CASGRGSHLTDTQYF
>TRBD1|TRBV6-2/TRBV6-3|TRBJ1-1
CASSPRTGTEAFF
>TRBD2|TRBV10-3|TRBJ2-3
CAISEMGAGSSDTQYF
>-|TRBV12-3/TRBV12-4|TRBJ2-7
CASTKSWGGGALPYEQYF
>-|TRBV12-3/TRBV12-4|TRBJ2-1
CASTTGNEQFF
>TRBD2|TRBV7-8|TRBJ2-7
CASSLVVQRETNEQYF
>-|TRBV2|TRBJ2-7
CASSERGPLGEQYF
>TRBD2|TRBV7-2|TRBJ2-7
CASSFSGTTHEQYF
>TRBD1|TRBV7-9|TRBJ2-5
CASSFNRGQTQYF